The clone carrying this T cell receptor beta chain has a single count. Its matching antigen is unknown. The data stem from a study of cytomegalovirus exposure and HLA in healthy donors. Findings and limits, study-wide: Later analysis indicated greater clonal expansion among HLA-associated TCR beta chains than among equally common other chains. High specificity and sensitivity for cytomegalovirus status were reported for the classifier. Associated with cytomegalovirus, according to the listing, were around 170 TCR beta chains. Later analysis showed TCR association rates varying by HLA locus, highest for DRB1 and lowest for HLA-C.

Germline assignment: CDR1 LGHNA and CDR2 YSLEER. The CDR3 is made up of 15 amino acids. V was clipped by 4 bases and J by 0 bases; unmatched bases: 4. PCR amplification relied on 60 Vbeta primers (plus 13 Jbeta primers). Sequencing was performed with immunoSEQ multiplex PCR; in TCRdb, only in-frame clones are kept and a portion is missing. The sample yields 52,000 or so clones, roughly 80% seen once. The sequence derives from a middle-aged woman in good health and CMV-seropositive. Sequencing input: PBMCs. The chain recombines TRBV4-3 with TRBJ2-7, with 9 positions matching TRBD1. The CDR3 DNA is TGCGCCAGCAGCCGCGGGACAGGGAGCTCCTACGAGCAGTACTTC. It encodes CASSRGTGSSYEQYF.